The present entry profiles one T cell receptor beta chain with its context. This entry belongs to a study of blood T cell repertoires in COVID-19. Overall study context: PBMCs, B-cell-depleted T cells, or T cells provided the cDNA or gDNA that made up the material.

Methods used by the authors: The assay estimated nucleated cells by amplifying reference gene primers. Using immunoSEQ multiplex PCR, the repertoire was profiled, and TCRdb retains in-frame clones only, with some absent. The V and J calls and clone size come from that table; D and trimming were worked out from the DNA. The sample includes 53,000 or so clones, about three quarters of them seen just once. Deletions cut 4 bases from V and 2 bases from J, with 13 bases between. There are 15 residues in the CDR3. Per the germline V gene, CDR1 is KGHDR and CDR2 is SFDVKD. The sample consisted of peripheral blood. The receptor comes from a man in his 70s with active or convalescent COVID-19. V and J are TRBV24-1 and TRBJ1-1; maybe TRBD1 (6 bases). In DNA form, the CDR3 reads TGTGCCACCAGTGACCCAACAGGGCCAAACACTGAAGCTTTCTTT. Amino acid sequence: CATSDPTGPNTEAFF.